Given below is one T cell receptor (beta chain) in context. The antigen is unknown. This sample was included in a study of metastatic and nonmetastatic thyroid tumors. General observations from the study: In both blood and tumor samples, TCR beta diversity was reported significantly higher for malignant than benign nodules.

Ahead of thyroid surgery, no patient had received treatment of any kind. Using MiXCR, TCRdb re-called clones from the PCR reads. The repertoire has 75,000 to 100,000 clones, about an eighth of them found once; the top ten carry approximately 10%. V was cut by 2 bases and J by 5 bases, with 14 bases left in between. This CDR3 has 15 amino acids. Looked up from germline, CDR1 is SGHAT and CDR2 is FQNNGV. The clonotype was recovered from a female donor with papillary thyroid cancer or a benign thyroid nodule (not recorded which). Some clones in this sample may be carry-over from other donors' samples. Specimen: blood. The V and J genes are TRBV11-2 and TRBJ2-3; tentative D call: TRBD2 (6 bases). The CDR3 protein is CASSLFGGAGDTQYF. In DNA form, the CDR3 reads TGTGCCAGCAGCTTATTTGGCGGGGCCGGAGATACGCAGTATTTT.